The rows below give T cell receptor beta chains drawn from one sample of a study of blood T cell repertoires in COVID-19. Sequencing was performed with immunoSEQ multiplex PCR; in TCRdb, only in-frame clones are kept and a portion is missing. Of approximately 190,000 clones in the sample, under 90% were seen once. Sample: peripheral blood. All receptors come from a man under 40 with active or convalescent COVID-19. Each CDR3 is given with its conserved first and last residue. A D gene is named only where the DNA matches it firmly. Some rows have no size entry. The others give once, few or many, or a class for an expanded clone.

size: NA
V: TRBV5-1
D: TRBD1
J: TRBJ1-4
DNA: TGCGCCAGCAGGTCTCTGGGACAGGGTGGAATGGAAAAACTGTTTTTT
CDR3: CASRSLGQGGMEKLFF

size: NA
V: TRBV13
D: TRBD1
J: TRBJ2-5
DNA: TGTGCCAGCAGCCGGGACAGGGGTCAAGAGACCCAGTACTTC
CDR3: CASSRDRGQETQYF

size: few
V: TRBV24-1
D: TRBD2
J: TRBJ2-1
DNA: TGTGCCACCAGTGCCCGAAGGGGGACTAGCGAGACCAATGAGCAGTTCTTC
CDR3: CATSARRGTSETNEQFF

size: NA
V: TRBV4-3
D: TRBD2
J: TRBJ2-1
DNA: TGCGCCAGCAGCCCCCTGGGGGGGGGCAATGAGCAGTTCTTC
CDR3: CASSPLGGGNEQFF

size: NA
V: TRBV3-1/TRBV3-2
D: TRBD1
J: TRBJ1-5
DNA: TGTGCCAGCAGCCGGACAGGGGACAATCAGCCCCAGCATTTT
CDR3: CASSRTGDNQPQHF

size: NA
V: TRBV2
D: TRBD1
J: TRBJ1-2
DNA: TGTGCCAGCAGGGACTTGATGACAGGGGTAGACTATGGCTACACCTTC
CDR3: CASRDLMTGVDYGYTF

size: NA
V: TRBV18
D: TRBD2
J: TRBJ2-5
DNA: TGTGCCAGCTCACCAACTAGCGGGATAGAAGAGACCCAGTACTTC
CDR3: CASSPTSGIEETQYF

size: once
V: TRBV6-1
D: NA
J: TRBJ1-3
DNA: TGTGCCAGCAGTGAGGACAGTAGGGTAAACACCATATATTTT
CDR3: CASSEDSRVNTIYF

size: once
V: TRBV5-4
D: NA
J: TRBJ2-5
DNA: TGTGCCAGCAGCTTGTTGGCGGGAGAGACCCAGTACTTC
CDR3: CASSLLAGETQYF

size: NA
V: TRBV11-3
D: TRBD1
J: TRBJ1-1
DNA: TGTGCCAGCAGCCTGTGGACAGGGAAGAGTGAAGCTTTCTTT
CDR3: CASSLWTGKSEAFF

size: NA
V: TRBV7-3
D: NA
J: TRBJ2-1
DNA: TGTGCCAGCAGCCAGCAGGCCGGATCCTACAATGAGCAGTTCTTC
CDR3: CASSQQAGSYNEQFF

size: NA
V: TRBV6-1
D: NA
J: TRBJ1-2
DNA: TGTGCCAGCAGTTTACAGGGTAATGGCTACACCTTC
CDR3: CASSLQGNGYTF

size: NA
V: TRBV9
D: NA
J: TRBJ2-7
DNA: TGTGCCAGCAGCGTAGCTGGTAGCAGCACCTACGAGCAGTACTTC
CDR3: CASSVAGSSTYEQYF

size: NA
V: TRBV7-3
D: TRBD1
J: TRBJ2-1
DNA: TGTGCCAGCAGCCAGCCGGGACAGGGGGATTTCTTC
CDR3: CASSQPGQGDFF

size: few
V: TRBV15
D: NA
J: TRBJ1-4
DNA: TGTGCCACCAGCCCGAAGTGGGGGCGTGATGAAAAACTGTTTTTT
CDR3: CATSPKWGRDEKLFF

size: NA
V: TRBV28
D: NA
J: TRBJ1-4
DNA: TGTGCCAGCAGTTTAGAGGGGCTGGCGGGGGAAAAACTGTTTTTT
CDR3: CASSLEGLAGEKLFF

size: NA
V: TRBV27
D: TRBD1
J: TRBJ1-6
DNA: TGTGCCAGCAGTTTATCTGGGGACAGGATCTCACCCCTCCACTTT
CDR3: CASSLSGDRISPLHF

size: NA
V: TRBV29-1
D: NA
J: TRBJ1-6
DNA: TGCAGCGTGAGACAGGCTAATTCACCCCTCCACTTT
CDR3: CSVRQANSPLHF

size: NA
V: TRBV5-4
D: TRBD1
J: TRBJ2-4
DNA: TGTGCCAGCAGCGGATGGGACAGTAACATTCAGTACTTC
CDR3: CASSGWDSNIQYF

size: once
V: TRBV15
D: NA
J: TRBJ1-2
DNA: TGTGCCACCAGCAGAGATTCAATTGGCTACACCTTC
CDR3: CATSRDSIGYTF

size: few
V: TRBV5-1
D: NA
J: TRBJ1-3
DNA: TGCGCCAGCAGCTTCGAGGGAAACTCTGGAAACACCATATATTTT
CDR3: CASSFEGNSGNTIYF

size: NA
V: TRBV4-1
D: TRBD2
J: TRBJ2-2
DNA: TGCGCCAGCAGCCAGACGGGAGGACCCACCGGGGAGCTGTTTTTT
CDR3: CASSQTGGPTGELFF

size: NA
V: TRBV5-5
D: TRBD2
J: TRBJ2-5
DNA: TGTGCCAGCAGCCCCGGACTAGCGGTTCAAGAGACCCAGTACTTC
CDR3: CASSPGLAVQETQYF

size: NA
V: TRBV3-1/TRBV3-2
D: TRBD1
J: TRBJ1-2
DNA: TGTGCCAGCAGCCGGGGGACAGGGGCTGTCTATGGCTACACCTTC
CDR3: CASSRGTGAVYGYTF

size: NA
V: TRBV18
D: NA
J: TRBJ1-1
DNA: TGTGCCAGCTCACTCTCCGGACTGTACATGAACACTGAAGCTTTCTTT
CDR3: CASSLSGLYMNTEAFF

size: NA
V: TRBV24-1
D: TRBD2
J: TRBJ2-1
DNA: TGTGCCACCAGTGACACCCTGGGGGGGGGCAATGAGCAGTTCTTC
CDR3: CATSDTLGGGNEQFF

size: NA
V: TRBV18
D: NA
J: TRBJ1-6
DNA: TGTGCCTCCTCGCAAGCCGGAGATTCACCCCTCCACTTT
CDR3: CASSQAGDSPLHF

size: NA
V: TRBV3-1/TRBV3-2
D: TRBD1
J: TRBJ1-3
DNA: TGTGCCAGCGCCAGGAACCCATCCGGGACAGGGTTCACCATATATTTT
CDR3: CASARNPSGTGFTIYF

size: once
V: TRBV7-2
D: NA
J: TRBJ2-1
DNA: TGTGCCAGCAGCTTTTTTGAGGGCAACAATGAGCAGTTCTTC
CDR3: CASSFFEGNNEQFF

size: NA
V: TRBV27
D: TRBD2
J: TRBJ2-3
DNA: TGTGCCAGCAGTTTATTTGGACTAGCGGGAAGTTTTAGTACAGATACGCAGTATTTT
CDR3: CASSLFGLAGSFSTDTQYF

size: NA
V: TRBV14
D: NA
J: TRBJ1-2
DNA: TGTGCCAGCAGCCAAGCTAAAAGCGGGGCGGATGGCTACACCTTC
CDR3: CASSQAKSGADGYTF

size: NA
V: TRBV12-3/TRBV12-4
D: NA
J: TRBJ2-4
DNA: TGTGCCAGCAGTTCTACCGGCCGCGGGATTCAGTACTTC
CDR3: CASSSTGRGIQYF